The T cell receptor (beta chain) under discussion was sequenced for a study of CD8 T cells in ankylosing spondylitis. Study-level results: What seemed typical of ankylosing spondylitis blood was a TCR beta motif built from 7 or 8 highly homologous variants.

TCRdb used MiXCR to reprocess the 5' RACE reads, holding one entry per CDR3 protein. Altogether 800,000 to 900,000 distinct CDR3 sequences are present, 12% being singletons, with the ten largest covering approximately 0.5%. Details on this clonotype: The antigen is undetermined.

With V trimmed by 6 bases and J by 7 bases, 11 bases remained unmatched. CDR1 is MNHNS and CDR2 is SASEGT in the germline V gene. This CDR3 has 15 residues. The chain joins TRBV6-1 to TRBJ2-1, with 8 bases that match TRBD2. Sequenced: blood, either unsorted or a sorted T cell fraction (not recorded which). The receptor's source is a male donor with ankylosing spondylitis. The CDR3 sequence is CASSSSGGAGNEQFF. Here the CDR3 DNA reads TGTGCCAGCAGCTCAAGCGGGGGCGCAGGGAATGAGCAGTTCTTC.